Listed here are 7 T cell receptor beta chains from one sample, sequenced in a study of beta chain features in type 1 diabetes. As every portion of the isolated RNA was reverse transcribed, the sequencing read expressed TCRB transcripts. TCRdb's copy holds only in-frame clones and misses some; the assay was immunoSEQ multiplex PCR. The data contain about 240,000 clones, around 26% of them seen just once; the ten biggest clones take up roughly 4%. Material for sequencing was central memory CD4+ T cells from blood. Every receptor here comes from a man under 40 in good health.

The chain couples TRBV7-2 to TRBJ2-1, with 13 bases fitting TRBD2. Germline trimming cut 5 bases from V and 6 bases from J; bases unmatched to any gene: 4. Germline V gene sequence: CDR1 SGHTA, CDR2 FQGNSA. This CDR3 spans 15 amino acids. As DNA, the CDR3 is TGTGCCAGCAGCGTAGGACTAGCGGGAGTCAATGAGCAGTTCTTC. It is translated as CASSVGLAGVNEQFF. The complete variable domain, with remaining parts taken from reference TRBV7-2 and TRBJ2-1, reads GAGVSQSPSNKVTEKGKDVELRCDPISGHTALYWYRQSLGQGLEFLIYFQGNSAPDKSGLPSDRFSAERTGGSVSTLTIQRTQQEDSAVYLCASSVGLAGVNEQFFGPGTRLTVL.

V gene TRBV11-2 combines with J gene TRBJ2-7, with D perhaps being TRBD1 or TRBD2 (7 bases each). V was clipped by 3 bases and J by 1 base, with 16 bases between them. In germline, CDR1 is SGHAT, CDR2 FQNNGV. CDR3 length: 16 residues. CDR3 amino acids: CASSFRGADRSYEQYF. DNA for the CDR3: TGTGCCAGCAGCTTCCGGGGGGCGGACAGGTCCTACGAGCAGTACTTC.

This clone was seen a handful of times. CDR3 DNA: TGCAGCGTCCTCGGACCGGGGAACTACGAGCAGTACTTC. It encodes CSVLGPGNYEQYF. The rearrangement joins TRBV29-1 to TRBJ2-5, with a tentative D call TRBD2 (5 bases). The J call may be incorrect, as the DNA end agrees better with TRBJ2-7. This CDR3 has 13 amino acids. Germline V CDR1 and CDR2: SQVTM, ANQGSEA.

Concerning this clone itself: The likely explanation is a read error, given a far larger clone one base away. The rearrangement uses TRBV30 and TRBJ1-3, with TRBD1 as a possible D gene (5 bases). The germline gives CDR1 GTSNPN, CDR2 SVGIG (reference sequence). V lost 6 bases and J lost 0, with 18 bases in between. The CDR3 spans 16 residues. CDR3: CACSGRAGYSGNTIYF. The CDR3 DNA is TGTGCCTGTAGCGGACGAGCAGGGTACTCTGGAAACACCATATATTTT.

In the case of this clone: The sample holds other DNA sequences that translate to the same CDR3. The rearrangement joins TRBV18 to TRBJ2-7; TRBD2 is a possible D gene (5 bases). In germline, CDR1 is KGHSH, CDR2 LQKENI. V gave up 0 bases and J gave up 6 bases, with 6 bases separating them. The CDR3 is made up of 12 amino acids. The CDR3 bases are TGTGCCAGCTCACCACCGGCGGGCGAGCAGTACTTC. This sequence encodes CASSPPAGEQYF. Full variable domain (remainder filled in from reference TRBV18 and TRBJ2-7): NAGVMQNPRHLVRRRGQEARLRCSPMKGHSHVYWYRQLPEEGLKFMVYLQKENIIDESGMPKERFSAEFPKEGPSILRIQQVVRGDSAAYFCASSPPAGEQYFGPGTRLTVT.

This clone was seen more than once but under ten times. J is TRBJ2-1 and V is TRBV7-6; 11 bases are a match to TRBD2. V lost 5 bases and J lost 0; bases outside the gene matches: 6. CDR1 is SGHVS and CDR2 is FNYEAQ in the germline V gene. CDR3 size: 17 residues. DNA of the CDR3: TGTGCCAGCAGCCCCCGACTAGCGGGGTTCTCCTACAATGAGCAGTTCTTC. Protein: CASSPRLAGFSYNEQFF. Variable domain in full (rest from reference TRBV7-6 and TRBJ2-1): GAGVSQSPRYKVTKRGQDVALRCDPISGHVSLYWYRQALGQGPEFLTYFNYEAQQDKSGLPNDRFSAERPEGSISTLTIQRTEQRDSAMYRCASSPRLAGFSYNEQFFGPGTRLTVL.

The CDR3, as DNA: TGCGCCAGCAGCCAAGATTCTAGCGGGAACACAGATACGCAGTATTTT. Encoded protein: CASSQDSSGNTDTQYF. The chain recombines TRBV4-3 with TRBJ2-3; 9 positions match TRBD2. CDR1 is LGHNA and CDR2 is YSLEER in the germline V gene. V was clipped by 0 bases and J by 2 bases; unmatched bases: 3. This CDR3 region has 16 residues.